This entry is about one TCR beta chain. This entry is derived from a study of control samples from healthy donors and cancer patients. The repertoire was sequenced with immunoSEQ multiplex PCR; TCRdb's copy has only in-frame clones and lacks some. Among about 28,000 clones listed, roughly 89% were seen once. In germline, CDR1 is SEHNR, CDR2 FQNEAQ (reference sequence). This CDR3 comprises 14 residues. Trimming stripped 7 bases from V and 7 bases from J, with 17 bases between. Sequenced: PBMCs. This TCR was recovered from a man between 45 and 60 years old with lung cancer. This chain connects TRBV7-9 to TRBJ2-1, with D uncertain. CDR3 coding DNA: TGTGCCAGCACCAAAGGAGAGGATCGTAATGAGCAGTTCTTC. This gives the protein CASTKGEDRNEQFF.